The source of this TCR beta chain is a study of PD-L1 blockade in urothelial cancer. Study results and caveats: Blood clones associated with the tumor expanded more at 3 weeks in durable-benefit patients.

Unmatched junction bases numbered 8, after V lost 4 bases and J lost 10 bases. The length of the CDR3 is 16 residues. Germline assignment: CDR1 SGHVS and CDR2 FQNEAQ. This sample's time point: pretreatment peripheral blood. With respect to this clone: Its antigen is unidentified.

The assay was immunoSEQ multiplex PCR, and TCRdb's table has in-frame clones only and misses some. The repertoire holds roughly 130,000 clones, about 81% seen once, with 2.5% to 3.5% in the top ten. The chain links TRBV7-8 to TRBJ2-1; TRBD2 matches at 15 bases. Sequencing was performed on PBMCs, taken around atezolizumab (anti-PD-L1) treatment. The receptor's source is a man aged 50-59 years with urothelial cancer. CDR3 loop: CASSYGLAGGPGEQFF. The CDR3 DNA follows: TGTGCCAGCAGCTATGGACTAGCGGGAGGGCCAGGAGAGCAGTTCTTC.